Below, 23 T cell receptor beta chains from the same sample are listed, as sequenced in a study of blood T cells in healthy people across ages. Primed by a sample-barcoded 5' primer and a J-beta primer mix, a second PCR proceeded for 7 to 11 cycles. Each CDR3 protein gets one entry after TCRdb re-called the 5' RACE reads with MiXCR. The table lists about 780,000 distinct CDR3 sequences, 62% of them singletons, with about a quarter in the top ten. The sample taken for sequencing was blood. These receptors were collected from a man under 40 in good health.

This chain links TRBV7-3 with TRBJ2-7; a possible D gene is TRBD1 (6 bases). Germline CDR1 reads SGHTA; CDR2 reads FQGTGA. V shed 2 bases and J shed 1 base, with 12 bases lying between them. CDR3 length equals 15 residues. The CDR3 sequence: CASSLDFGQSYEQYF. Here the CDR3 DNA reads TGTGCCAGCAGCTTAGACTTCGGACAGTCCTACGAGCAGTACTTC.

A few counts support this clonotype. The chain couples TRBV7-9 to TRBJ1-2, with D unresolved. Per germline, CDR1 SEHNR and CDR2 FQNEAQ (reference sequence). The CDR3 is 14 residues long. V was cut by 1 base and J by 7 bases, with 13 bases left in between. The CDR3 nucleotides read TGTGCCAGCAGCTTAGACGCAAGACGTCCTGGCTACACCTTC. Translating gives CASSLDARRPGYTF.

The genes are TRBV12-3 or TRBV12-4 and TRBJ1-2; D is perhaps TRBD1 (5 bases). The CDR3 has 14 amino acids. The ends were cut back, 6 bases at V and 4 bases at J, with 15 bases in the middle. The CDR3 coding sequence is TGTGCCAGCAGGGGACTTACCCCCTCCTATGGCTACACCTTC. This gives the protein CASRGLTPSYGYTF.

This clonotype was counted at least ten times. The chain employs TRBV7-3 and TRBJ1-1; D unclear. Trimming took off 2 bases at V and 1 base at J, with 5 bases between the two ends. This CDR3 has 13 residues. Germline V gives CDR1 SGHTA, CDR2 FQGTGA. The CDR3 here is CASSLQENTEAFF. The CDR3 bases are TGTGCCAGCAGCTTACAGGAGAACACTGAAGCTTTCTTT.

The chain employs TRBV15 and TRBJ2-1; D is possibly TRBD1 (5 bases). Trimming removed 5 bases at V and 4 bases at J, with 12 bases between. Germline V gene lookup returns CDR1 LNHNV and CDR2 YYDKDF (reference sequence). The length of the CDR3 is 14 residues. The CDR3 region has the DNA TGTGCCACCAGCTACCGACAGACATACAATGAGCAGTTCTTC. Its translation is CATSYRQTYNEQFF.

In regard to this clonotype: Compared with germline, one end of the junction differs, possibly owing to a read error. This chain uses TRBV7-2 with TRBJ2-1; 13 nucleotides align to TRBD2. CDR1 is SGHTA and CDR2 is FQGNSA in the germline V gene. This CDR3 has 17 amino acids. DNA of the CDR3: TGTGCCAGCAGCCGCAGACTAGCGGGGGGCCCGGGAAATGAGCAGTTCTTT. Translating gives CASSRRLAGGPGNEQFF.

This chain joins TRBV12-3 or TRBV12-4 and TRBJ1-2; D ambiguous. Trimming stripped 5 bases from V and 8 bases from J, with 12 bases between. CDR3 length equals 12 residues. CDR3: CASSGVGSGYTF. CDR3 DNA: TGTGCCAGCAGTGGGGTAGGAAGCGGCTACACCTTC.

This sequence joins TRBV14 and TRBJ2-7; D could derive from TRBD1 or TRBD2 (5 bases each). CDR3 size: 12 residues. Germline V lookup: CDR1 SGHDN, CDR2 FVKESK. V was shortened by 0 bases and J by 10 bases, with 10 bases between the two germline ends. CDR3 nucleotides: TGTGCCAGCAGCCAAGAGAGGGGAACCCAGTACTTC. Its protein product is CASSQERGTQYF.

This clonotype has only a few counts. V is TRBV10-3 and J is TRBJ1-2; perhaps TRBD1 as D (5 bases). This CDR3 has 14 amino acids. V was clipped by 7 bases and J by 3 bases, with 15 bases between them. CDR1 is ENHRY, CDR2 SYGVKD, per germline. The CDR3 DNA reads as TGTGCCATCAAAGGACCCGGGACTGACTATGGCTACACCTTC. Protein product: CAIKGPGTDYGYTF.

The chain uses TRBV5-4 and TRBJ2-4, with D maybe TRBD2 (6 bases). V gave up 0 bases and J gave up 14 bases, with 27 bases separating them. CDR1 and CDR2 from the germline V gene are SGHNT and YYREEE (reference sequence). There are 17 residues in the CDR3. The chain's CDR3 is CASSLEVWRGLQIGEYF. The CDR3 DNA reads TGTGCCAGCAGCTTGGAGGTTTGGCGGGGTCTTCAAATAGGGGAGTACTTC.

The chain links TRBV4-2 to TRBJ2-1; tentatively, D is TRBD2 (6 bases). Trimming stripped 4 bases from V and 9 bases from J, with 19 bases between. CDR1 LGHNA and CDR2 YNFKEQ come from the germline V gene. The CDR3 is 15 residues long. CDR3 sequence: CASSPRGSGYGEQFF. The CDR3 nucleotides are TGTGCCAGCAGCCCCCGGGGTAGCGGCTACGGTGAGCAGTTCTTC.

The CDR3 here is CASSGQGASYNEQFF. For the CDR3, the DNA is TGTGCCAGCAGCGGACAAGGGGCATCATACAATGAGCAGTTCTTC. This chain joins TRBV7-9 and TRBJ2-1; D is possibly TRBD1 (5 bases). Germline CDR1 SEHNR, CDR2 FQNEAQ (reference sequence). Deletions cut 5 bases from V and 4 bases from J, with 15 bases between. The CDR3 is made up of 15 amino acids.

The chain is built from TRBV6-2 or TRBV6-3 and TRBJ2-7, with D uncertain. This CDR3 has 12 residues. Trimming took off 0 bases at V and 7 bases at J, with 7 bases between the two ends. CDR1 is MNHEY, CDR2 SVGEGT, per germline. In DNA form, the CDR3 reads TGTGCCAGCAGTTACTCGATCTCGGAGCAGTACTTC. It translates to CASSYSISEQYF.

This clonotype was picked up one time. One junction end does not reproduce the germline sequence, and a read error may be involved. The rearrangement uses TRBV12-3 or TRBV12-4 and TRBJ2-3, with 7 bases identical to TRBD1. The CDR3 sequence is 14 residues long. DNA for the CDR3: TGTGCTAGCAGCCGGGACAGCAACACAGATACGCAGTATTTT. Its protein product is CASSRDSNTDTQYF.

This rearrangement joins TRBV6-2 or TRBV6-3 to TRBJ1-1, with 9 nucleotides matching TRBD1. The CDR3 covers 14 residues. Trimming cost V 6 bases and J 4 bases; bases outside gene matches: 6. Germline V gives CDR1 MNHEY, CDR2 SVGEGT. CDR3 protein: CASRQGAASTEAFF. Written as DNA, the CDR3 is TGTGCCAGCAGACAGGGGGCCGCTAGCACTGAAGCTTTCTTT.

This clonotype was seen only once. This sequence joins TRBV28 and TRBJ2-4, with 11 bases matching TRBD2. The J call may not be correct, given that the DNA end is closer to TRBJ2-5. CDR1 and CDR2 (germline): MDHEN, SYDVKM. The CDR3 covers 17 residues. CDR3 protein: CASSSFRLAGFQETQYF. CDR3 in DNA: TGTGCCAGCAGTTCCTTCCGACTAGCGGGGTTCCAAGAGACCCAGTACTTC.

This clonotype was seen a single time. The J gene is TRBJ1-5, the V gene TRBV4-3; no clear D gene. V was clipped by 1 base and J by 2 bases, with 12 bases between them. In germline, CDR1 is LGHNA, CDR2 YSLEER. This CDR3 spans 16 amino acids. DNA of the CDR3: TGCGCCAGCAGCCAAGGAGCGGGCGAAGGCAATCAGCCCCAGCATTTT. Its protein product is CASSQGAGEGNQPQHF.

The chain combines TRBV29-1 with TRBJ1-2; D perhaps matches TRBD1 (5 bases). Germline assignment: CDR1 SQVTM and CDR2 ANQGSEA. The CDR3 spans 13 residues. The V end lost 4 bases, the J end lost 3 bases, and 12 bases lay between the germline ends. The CDR3 bases are TGCAGCGTTGTTGGAGACAGATACTATGGCTACACCTTC. This codes for CSVVGDRYYGYTF. Together with reference TRBV29-1 and TRBJ1-2, the CDR3 gives the full variable domain: SAVISQKPSRDICQRGTSLTIQCQVDSQVTMMFWYRQQPGQSLTLIATANQGSEATYESGFVIDKFPISRPNLTFSTLTVSNMSPEDSSIYLCSVVGDRYYGYTFGSGTRLTVV.

The chain employs TRBV5-6 and TRBJ2-7; D uncertain. In germline, CDR1 is SGHDT, CDR2 YYEEEE. The germline V and J ends were trimmed by 1 base and 2 bases, with 4 bases remaining between them. The CDR3 runs to 12 residues. The CDR3 here is CASSLKTYEQYF. CDR3 nucleotides: TGTGCCAGCAGCTTGAAGACCTACGAGCAGTACTTC.

The chain is built from TRBV29-1 and TRBJ2-1; D might be TRBD2 (5 bases). The CDR3 contains 14 residues. Germline V CDR1 and CDR2: SQVTM, ANQGSEA. V dropped 3 bases and J dropped 0 bases, with 9 bases sitting between them. The CDR3 nucleotides are TGCAGCGTTGATCCCCTAGCCTCCTACAATGAGCAGTTCTTC. Amino acids: CSVDPLASYNEQFF.

The J gene is TRBJ2-4, the V gene TRBV3-1; D call uncertain. The J call could be wrong; TRBJ2-5 is a better fit for the DNA end. CDR3 length equals 16 residues. Germline lookup yields CDR1 LGHDT and CDR2 YNNKEL (reference sequence). CDR3 protein: CASSQFVPTQQETQYF. The CDR3 coding sequence is TGTGCCAGCAGCCAATTTGTCCCGACCCAGCAAGAGACCCAGTACTTC.

The V gene is TRBV15, the J gene TRBJ2-3, with D hard to call. The CDR3 runs 14 residues. V dropped 0 bases and J dropped 4 bases, with 8 bases sitting between them. Germline CDR1 is LNHNV and CDR2 is YYDKDF (reference sequence). CDR3 protein: CATSRDTVSDTQYF. The CDR3 nucleotides read TGTGCCACCAGCAGAGATACAGTGTCAGATACGCAGTATTTT. Filled out from reference TRBV15 and TRBJ2-3, the complete variable domain reads DAMVIQNPRYQVTQFGKPVTLSCSQTLNHNVMYWYQQKSSQAPKLLFHYYDKDFNNEADTPDNFQSRRPNTSFCFLDIRSPGLGDTAMYLCATSRDTVSDTQYFGPGTRLTVL.

Only one count was recorded for this clonotype. The chain couples TRBV29-1 to TRBJ2-5, with TRBD2 matching 10 bases. The CDR3 sequence is 15 residues long. Germline values: CDR1 SQVTM, CDR2 ANQGSEA. The trim removed 6 bases at V and 1 base at J, leaving 8 bases unmatched. DNA for the CDR3: TGCAGCGTCGAGGGGGTAGCGGGGGGCCAAGAGACCCAGTACTTC. It specifies CSVEGVAGGQETQYF. Variable domain in full (rest from reference TRBV29-1 and TRBJ2-5): SAVISQKPSRDICQRGTSLTIQCQVDSQVTMMFWYRQQPGQSLTLIATANQGSEATYESGFVIDKFPISRPNLTFSTLTVSNMSPEDSSIYLCSVEGVAGGQETQYFGPGTRLLVL.